This T cell receptor beta chain appears in the sequencing data of a study of blood T cell repertoires in COVID-19. Study context: Material from acute and convalescent COVID-19 was sourced from the United States, Italy and Spain.

This CDR3 has 15 residues. The V and J ends lost 5 bases and 1 base, in that order; junction bases with no gene match: 5. Per the germline V gene, CDR1 is MNHEY and CDR2 is SVGAGI. In the original workflow: How many nucleated cells were present was estimated from reference gene primer amplification. The assay was immunoSEQ multiplex PCR, and TCRdb's table has in-frame clones only and misses some. The V and J calls and clone size are taken from that table; D and trimming were inferred from the DNA. The sample includes more than 400,000 clones, approximately 86% seen only once; the top ten take 0.65% to 0.9%. Participants were aged 18 to 89 years, lived in over 20 US areas, and enrolled virtually. Allocation to cohorts depended on clinical history reported by the participants.

The chain combines TRBV6-5 with TRBJ2-3; TRBD1 matches 8 bases. The sample was PBMCs or T cells enriched from blood (not recorded which). The source is a woman younger than 35 who had recovered from COVID-19. This CDR3 is CASSLTGVGTDTQYF. In DNA, the CDR3 is TGTGCCAGCAGTCTGACAGGGGTAGGCACAGATACGCAGTATTTT.